This T cell receptor (beta chain) was documented in a study of shared clonotypes between healthy human individuals. Only in-frame clones appear in the TCRdb table, and some are missing; sequencing was by immunoSEQ multiplex PCR. The data contain approximately 470,000 clones, around four fifths of them singletons. This clone was detected a few times. There are 15 residues in the CDR3. V lost 3 bases, J lost 5 bases, and 17 bases lay in between. Germline-derived CDR1 and CDR2 are LGHNA and YNFKEQ. This TCR was sampled from a woman aged 40 to 50 in good health. Some clones in this sample may be carry-over from other donors' samples. The rearrangement joins TRBV4-2 to TRBJ2-7; D possibly matches TRBD1 or TRBD2 (5 bases each). Sequencing was performed on PBMCs. CDR3 bases: TGTGCCAGCAGCCAGACCGGGACCTCCGTCCACGAGCAGTACTTC. It yields the protein CASSQTGTSVHEQYF.